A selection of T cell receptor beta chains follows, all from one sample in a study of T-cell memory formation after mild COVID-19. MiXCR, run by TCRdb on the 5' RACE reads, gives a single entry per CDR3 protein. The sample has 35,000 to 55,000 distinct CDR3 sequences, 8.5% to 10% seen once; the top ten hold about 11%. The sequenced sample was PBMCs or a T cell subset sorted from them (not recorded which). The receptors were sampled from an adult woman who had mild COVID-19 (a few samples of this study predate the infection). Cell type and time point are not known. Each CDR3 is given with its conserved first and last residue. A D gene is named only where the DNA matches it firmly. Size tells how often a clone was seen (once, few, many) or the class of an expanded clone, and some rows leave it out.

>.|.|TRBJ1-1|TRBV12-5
CASEGFNTEAFF
TGTGCTAGTGAGGGTTTTAACACTGAAGCTTTCTTT
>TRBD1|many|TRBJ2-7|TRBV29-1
CSVSRLTGGSYEQYF
TGCAGCGTTAGTCGTCTCACAGGGGGGTCCTACGAGCAGTACTTC
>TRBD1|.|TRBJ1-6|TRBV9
CASSVGTIQGAKDSPLHF
TGTGCCAGCAGCGTAGGAACTATACAGGGGGCGAAAGATTCACCCCTCCACTTT
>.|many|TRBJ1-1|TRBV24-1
CATRDSTGNTEAFF
TGTGCCACCAGAGATTCTACAGGTAACACTGAAGCTTTCTTT
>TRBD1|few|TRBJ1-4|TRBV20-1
CSARGMTGSNEKLFF
TGCAGTGCTAGAGGAATGACAGGGTCAAATGAAAAACTGTTTTTT
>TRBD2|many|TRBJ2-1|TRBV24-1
CATSDWTSAFHNEQFF
TGTGCCACCAGTGATTGGACTAGCGCATTTCACAATGAGCAGTTCTTC
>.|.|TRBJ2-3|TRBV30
CAFLRPTSTDTQYF
TGTGCCTTCCTCAGGCCCACTAGCACAGATACGCAGTATTTT
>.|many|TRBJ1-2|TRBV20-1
CSARDKDRRKNGYTF
TGCAGTGCTAGAGATAAAGACAGGAGAAAGAATGGCTACACCTTC
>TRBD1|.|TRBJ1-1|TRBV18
CASSPGTGMNTEAFF
TGTGCCAGCTCACCCGGGACAGGGATGAACACTGAAGCTTTCTTT
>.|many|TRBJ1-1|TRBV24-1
CATSNGASEAFF
TGTGCCACCAGTAATGGAGCGTCTGAAGCTTTCTTT
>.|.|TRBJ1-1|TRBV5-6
CASSLAPTGANTEAFF
TGTGCCAGCAGCTTGGCCCCCACAGGAGCGAACACTGAAGCTTTCTTT
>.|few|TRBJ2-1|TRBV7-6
CASSLAQLDRKQFF
TGTGCCAGCAGCTTAGCGCAGTTAGACCGAAAGCAGTTCTTC
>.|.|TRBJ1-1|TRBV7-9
CASSLGRGISTEAFF
TGTGCCAGCAGCTTAGGGAGGGGAATAAGCACTGAAGCTTTCTTT
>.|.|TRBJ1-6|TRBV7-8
CASSLDRGLSPLHF
TGTGCCAGCAGCTTAGACCGTGGGCTTTCACCCCTCCACTTT
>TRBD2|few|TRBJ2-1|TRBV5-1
CASSSRLAGGPEQFF
TGCGCCAGCAGCTCGAGGCTAGCGGGGGGGCCCGAGCAGTTCTTC
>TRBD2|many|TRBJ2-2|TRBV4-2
CASSPATSGRGGGELFF
TGTGCCAGCAGCCCTGCTACTAGCGGGAGAGGTGGCGGGGAGCTGTTTTTT
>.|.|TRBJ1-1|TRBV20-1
CSARDGGRDTEAFF
TGCAGTGCTAGAGATGGGGGCCGCGACACTGAAGCTTTCTTT
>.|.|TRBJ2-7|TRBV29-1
CSASTFGRIYEQYF
TGCAGCGCATCGACATTTGGACGGATCTACGAGCAGTACTTC
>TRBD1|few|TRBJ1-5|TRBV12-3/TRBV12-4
CASSQGAGNQPQHF
TGTGCCAGCAGTCAGGGGGCCGGCAATCAGCCCCAGCATTTT
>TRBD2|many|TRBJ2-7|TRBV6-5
CASQLGRPYEQYF
TGTGCCAGCCAGCTCGGGAGGCCCTACGAGCAGTACTTC
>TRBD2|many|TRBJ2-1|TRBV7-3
CASSFGLAGAGEQFF
TGTGCCAGCAGCTTCGGACTAGCGGGAGCGGGTGAGCAGTTCTTC
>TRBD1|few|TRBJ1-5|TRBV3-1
CASSQRQGYQPQHF
TGTGCCAGCAGCCAACGACAGGGCTATCAGCCCCAGCATTTT